This TCR beta chain was profiled in a study of T cell responses to AZD1222 COVID-19 vaccine. The method was immunoSEQ multiplex PCR; TCRdb's version includes in-frame clones alone and lacks a portion of them. This sample has tens of thousands of clones, with roughly 90% found just once. CDR1 MNHEY and CDR2 SMNVEV come from the germline V gene (reference sequence). V shed 5 bases and J 3 bases; nucleotides not matched to a gene: 8. CDR3 size: 17 residues. The receptor was derived from an adult in good health. The genes are TRBV27 and TRBJ2-3, with 13 bases fitting TRBD2. This specimen was peripheral blood, taken on day 0 of AZD1222 vaccination. The CDR3 DNA reads TGTGCCAGCAGTGCTCCGGGACTAGCGGGGATAACAGATACGCAGTATTTT. Amino acid sequence: CASSAPGLAGITDTQYF.